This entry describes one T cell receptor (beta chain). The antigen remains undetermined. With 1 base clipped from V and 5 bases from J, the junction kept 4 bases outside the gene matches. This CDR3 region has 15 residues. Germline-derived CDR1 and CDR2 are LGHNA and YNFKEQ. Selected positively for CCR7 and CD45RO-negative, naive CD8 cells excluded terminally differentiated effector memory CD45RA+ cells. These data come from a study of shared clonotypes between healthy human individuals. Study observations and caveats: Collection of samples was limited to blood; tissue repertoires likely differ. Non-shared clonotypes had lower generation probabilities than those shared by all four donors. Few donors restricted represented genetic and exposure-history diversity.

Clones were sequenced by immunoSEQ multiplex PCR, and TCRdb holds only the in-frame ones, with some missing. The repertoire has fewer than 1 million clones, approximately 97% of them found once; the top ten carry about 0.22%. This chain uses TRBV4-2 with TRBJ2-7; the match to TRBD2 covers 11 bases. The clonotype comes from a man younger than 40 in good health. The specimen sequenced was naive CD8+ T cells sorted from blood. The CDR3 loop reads CASSQVASGRNEQYF. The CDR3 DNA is TGTGCCAGCAGCCAAGTCGCTAGCGGGAGGAACGAGCAGTACTTC.